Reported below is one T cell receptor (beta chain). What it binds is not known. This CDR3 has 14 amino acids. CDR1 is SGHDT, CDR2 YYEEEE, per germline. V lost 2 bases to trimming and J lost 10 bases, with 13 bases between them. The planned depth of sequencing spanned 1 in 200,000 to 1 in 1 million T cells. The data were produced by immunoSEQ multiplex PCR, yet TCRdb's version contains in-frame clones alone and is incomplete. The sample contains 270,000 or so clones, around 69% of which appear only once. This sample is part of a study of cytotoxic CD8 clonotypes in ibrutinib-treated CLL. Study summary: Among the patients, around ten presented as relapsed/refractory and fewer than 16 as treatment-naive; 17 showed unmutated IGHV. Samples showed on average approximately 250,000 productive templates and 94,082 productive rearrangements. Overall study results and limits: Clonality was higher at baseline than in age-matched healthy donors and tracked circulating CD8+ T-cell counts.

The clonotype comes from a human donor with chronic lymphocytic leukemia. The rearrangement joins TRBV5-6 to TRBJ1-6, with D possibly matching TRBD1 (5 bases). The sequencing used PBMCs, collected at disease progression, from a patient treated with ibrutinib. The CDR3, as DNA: TGTGCCAGCAGCTTTATCAGGGACGGATCACCCCTCCACTTT. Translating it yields CASSFIRDGSPLHF.